The clone carrying this T cell receptor (beta chain) appeared a few times. Antigen: not known. The entry originates in a study of cytomegalovirus exposure and HLA in healthy donors. Trimming shortened V by 5 bases and J by 6 bases, and 14 bases separated the two germline ends. In germline, CDR1 is MNHNY, CDR2 SVGAGI (reference sequence). The length of the CDR3 is 13 residues. General observations from the study: Some segments of the V type, notably TRBV6-2 and TRBV6-3, were excluded as indistinguishable.

The PCR was carried out with 60 Vbeta primers and 13 Jbeta primers. The method was immunoSEQ multiplex PCR; TCRdb's version includes in-frame clones alone and lacks a portion of them. The table shows a few hundred thousand clones, with around 75% occurring only once. Sequenced material: PBMCs. V and J are TRBV6-6 and TRBJ2-7, with D possibly TRBD1 on 6 matching bases. The source is a woman in her 30s in good health and CMV-seronegative. CDR3 DNA sequence: TGTGCCAGCAGTGGACAGTCTGAAGGCGAGCAGTACTTC. It is translated as CASSGQSEGEQYF.